The 30 T cell receptor beta chains in this list originate from one sample, sequenced in a study of blood T cell repertoires in COVID-19. Profiled with immunoSEQ multiplex PCR; TCRdb holds only in-frame clones, not every one. The sample yields about 240,000 clones, approximately 80% seen once. The specimen sequenced was peripheral blood. Receptor source: a woman under 30 with acute or convalescent COVID-19.

In this sample, this clone turned up a few times. The V gene is TRBV7-9, the J gene TRBJ2-7; D is perhaps TRBD1 (5 bases). V was trimmed by 5 bases and J by 2 bases, leaving 13 bases between them. Germline values: CDR1 SEHNR, CDR2 FQNEAQ (reference sequence). There are 14 residues in the CDR3. CDR3 DNA: TGTGCCAGCAGCGGGGCTGTTTTCCCCTACGAGCAGTACTTC. This sequence encodes CASSGAVFPYEQYF.

The chain uses TRBV5-1 and TRBJ2-3; TRBD1 aligns across 8 bases. Germline lookup yields CDR1 SGHRS and CDR2 YFSETQ. Trimming cost V 4 bases and J 4 bases; bases outside gene matches: 5. This CDR3 is built from 14 residues. In DNA, the CDR3 is TGCGCCAGCAGCCTGGGACAGGTTGCAGATACGCAGTATTTT. It yields the protein CASSLGQVADTQYF.

This chain links TRBV14 with TRBJ2-7, with D possibly TRBD2 on 6 matching bases. The V and J ends lost 1 base and 2 bases respectively, with 12 bases between them. Germline V gene sequence: CDR1 SGHDN, CDR2 FVKESK. The CDR3 extends over 15 amino acids. For the CDR3, the DNA is TGTGCCAGCAGCCAAGGTCCGGGAGCGCCCTACGAGCAGTACTTC. This codes for CASSQGPGAPYEQYF.

This clone was seen a handful of times. The gene calls are TRBV7-3 and TRBJ2-1; possibly TRBD2 for D (6 bases). The germline V gene has CDR1 SGHTA and CDR2 FQGTGA. The V end lost 1 base, the J end lost 4 bases, and 11 bases lay between the germline ends. This CDR3 comprises 15 residues. CDR3 in amino acids: CASSLISGPYNEQFF. The CDR3 DNA sequence: TGTGCCAGCAGCTTAATCAGCGGGCCATACAATGAGCAGTTCTTC.

V usage is TRBV11-2 and J usage is TRBJ2-7; TRBD2 aligns across 8 bases. The germline V gene encodes CDR1 SGHAT and CDR2 FQNNGV. The V and J ends lost 0 bases and 5 bases, in that order; junction bases with no gene match: 15. This CDR3 has 18 residues. The CDR3 loop is CASSLDGLAGIRAHEQYF. DNA of the CDR3: TGTGCCAGCAGCTTAGATGGCCTAGCGGGCATCCGAGCCCACGAGCAGTACTTC.

This clone is a singleton in its sample. This chain links TRBV10-3 with TRBJ1-3, with D possibly TRBD1 on 5 matching bases. The CDR3 runs to 17 residues. V lost 0 bases and J 0 bases, leaving 12 bases between the germline ends. Germline lookup yields CDR1 ENHRY and CDR2 SYGVKD. CDR3 bases: TGTGCCATCAGTGAGTCGGGGGGTGACCGCTCTGGAAACACCATATATTTT. It specifies CAISESGGDRSGNTIYF.

The V and J genes are TRBV12-5 and TRBJ1-5, with a tentative D call TRBD1 (6 bases). Trimming took 4 bases from V and 5 from J, leaving 21 bases between them. Germline CDR1 reads LGHNT; CDR2 reads FRNRAP. This CDR3 is 17 amino acids long. Here the CDR3 DNA reads TGTGCTAGTGGTTACACTAGACCAGGGACACCCGATCAGCCCCAGCATTTT. This codes for CASGYTRPGTPDQPQHF.

This chain joins TRBV19 and TRBJ2-7, with 10 bases aligning to TRBD1. V lost 3 bases, J lost 2 bases, and 7 bases stayed unmatched. Germline assignment: CDR1 LNHDA and CDR2 SQIVND (reference sequence). This CDR3 has 16 residues. CDR3 sequence reads: CASSIPGTGATYEQYF. Written as DNA, the CDR3 is TGTGCCAGTAGTATTCCCGGGACAGGGGCCACCTACGAGCAGTACTTC.

A remark on this clone: Other DNA sequences of this sample code for an identical CDR3. The J gene is TRBJ2-3, the V gene TRBV28; TRBD2 matches at 9 bases. The CDR3 loop spans 15 amino acids. The germline CDR1 and CDR2 sequences are MDHEN and SYDVKM. The V gene end was trimmed by 6 bases and the J gene end by 0 bases; junction bases not matched to a gene: 4. The CDR3 sequence: CASSGTSGSTDTQYF. The CDR3 DNA reads as TGTGCCAGCAGCGGAACTAGCGGGAGCACAGATACGCAGTATTTT.

The V call is TRBV18, the J call TRBJ1-5; D may be TRBD1 (6 bases). Germline CDR1 KGHSH, CDR2 LQKENI. Trimming left V 8 bases short and J 4 bases short, with 12 bases between. This CDR3 has 13 amino acids. The CDR3 loop reads CASTGQPNQPQHF. The CDR3 nucleotides read TGTGCCAGCACCGGACAGCCTAATCAGCCCCAGCATTTT.

CDR3 nucleotides: TGTGCCTGGAGTGTTAGCGGGAGGGCCTATTTGGCCGGGGAGCTGTTTTTT. This gives the protein CAWSVSGRAYLAGELFF. The chain joins TRBV30 to TRBJ2-2; 11 bases match TRBD2. V dropped 0 bases and J dropped 6; count of bases not matched to a gene: 9. Germline V gene lookup returns CDR1 GTSNPN and CDR2 SVGIG (reference sequence). The CDR3 totals 17 residues.

The rearrangement joins TRBV3-1 (or the pseudogene TRBV3-2) to TRBJ2-2; 7 nucleotides agree with TRBD2. The CDR3 contains 16 residues. V was pared by 4 bases and J by 3 bases, with 8 bases of the junction left unmatched. Germline CDR1 is LGHDT and CDR2 is YNNKEL (reference sequence). CDR3 sequence: CASSPQTSPDTGELFF. In DNA, the CDR3 is TGTGCCAGCAGCCCGCAGACTAGCCCGGACACCGGGGAGCTGTTTTTT.

This clone was picked up a small number of times. Other DNA sequences within the sample encode an identical CDR3. The chain links TRBV30 to TRBJ2-5; TRBD2 matches at 8 bases. Germline values: CDR1 GTSNPN, CDR2 SVGIG (reference sequence). The CDR3 sequence is 14 residues long. V dropped 0 bases and J dropped 5; count of bases not matched to a gene: 5. CDR3 protein: CAWSVGSGSETQYF. The DNA for the CDR3 is TGTGCCTGGAGTGTAGGAAGCGGGAGTGAGACCCAGTACTTC.

The CDR3 DNA sequence: TGTGCCAGCAGTTACTCGAGAAGGACTAGTCAAGATACGCAGTATTTT. This translates into CASSYSRRTSQDTQYF. The V and J genes are TRBV6-5 and TRBJ2-3, with 7 nucleotides matching TRBD2. J was trimmed by 5 bases and V by 0 bases; bases with no gene match: 8. CDR1 is MNHEY, CDR2 SVGAGI, per germline. CDR3 size: 16 residues.

This clone occurred once. This sequence joins TRBV18 and TRBJ2-7; 12 bases are shared with TRBD2. The junction had 13 bases not matched to a gene; V was cut back by 3 bases and J by 7 bases. The CDR3 has 17 amino acids. Per the germline V gene, CDR1 is KGHSH and CDR2 is LQKENI. CDR3 loop: CASSPLAGGSATGEQYF. The CDR3 DNA reads TGTGCCAGCTCACCCCTAGCGGGAGGGTCCGCGACGGGGGAGCAGTACTTC.

A single count supports this clone. The CDR3 sequence is CASSQAPGGTNNSPLHF. In DNA, the CDR3 is TGCGCCAGCAGCCAAGCCCCAGGGGGCACCAATAATTCACCCCTCCACTTT. The chain couples TRBV4-3 to TRBJ1-6; 8 bases align to TRBD1. The CDR3 is made up of 17 amino acids. The ends lost 1 base at V and 5 bases at J; junction bases unmatched: 7. Germline CDR1 is LGHNA and CDR2 is YSLEER.

The V gene is TRBV19, the J gene TRBJ2-5, with D tentatively TRBD2 (6 bases). V lost 3 bases, J lost 5 bases, and 13 bases lay in between. The CDR3 is made up of 14 amino acids. Germline V gene sequence: CDR1 LNHDA, CDR2 SQIVND (reference sequence). The CDR3 protein is CASSISGSWETQYF. The CDR3 DNA reads as TGTGCCAGTAGTATCTCCGGGAGTTGGGAGACCCAGTACTTC.

This chain uses TRBV14 with TRBJ2-3, with 12 positions matching TRBD1. Germline CDR1 and CDR2: SGHDN and FVKESK. The ends lost 1 base at V and 12 bases at J; junction bases unmatched: 5. The CDR3 extends over 14 amino acids. The CDR3 is CASSQGGTGGRQYF. The CDR3 bases are TGTGCCAGCAGCCAAGGCGGGACAGGGGGCCGTCAGTATTTT. The full variable domain, rest sourced from reference TRBV14 and TRBJ2-3, is EAGVTQFPSHSVIEKGQTVTLRCDPISGHDNLYWYRRVMGKEIKFLLHFVKESKQDESGMPNNRFLAERTGGTYSTLKVQPAELEDSGVYFCASSQGGTGGRQYFGPGTRLTVL.

This rearrangement joins TRBV7-6 to TRBJ2-7, with D possibly matching TRBD1 (5 bases). CDR1 is SGHVS, CDR2 FNYEAQ, per germline. V lost 1 base and J 0 bases, leaving 7 bases between the germline ends. CDR3 size: 14 residues. This chain's CDR3 is CASSLDQGSYEQYF. The CDR3 nucleotides read TGTGCCAGCAGCTTAGATCAGGGCTCCTACGAGCAGTACTTC. Together with reference TRBV7-6 and TRBJ2-7, the CDR3 gives the full variable domain: GAGVSQSPRYKVTKRGQDVALRCDPISGHVSLYWYRQALGQGPEFLTYFNYEAQQDKSGLPNDRFSAERPEGSISTLTIQRTEQRDSAMYRCASSLDQGSYEQYFGPGTRLTVT.

The chain couples TRBV6-2 or TRBV6-3 to TRBJ1-1, with 9 positions matching TRBD1. The CDR3 totals 15 residues. The V gene end was trimmed by 4 bases and the J gene end by 5 bases; junction bases not matched to a gene: 8. CDR1 and CDR2 (germline): MNHEY, SVGEGT. The CDR3, as DNA: TGTGCCAGCAGTTCCTCTCGACAGGGGGTGACTGAAGCTTTCTTT. Translating it yields CASSSSRQGVTEAFF.

Of note for this clone: An end of the junction differs from the germline gene, which may be a read error. This chain links TRBV4-1 with TRBJ2-1, with 10 bases identical to TRBD2. CDR3 size: 17 residues. CDR1 MGHRA and CDR2 YSYEKL come from the germline V gene. This CDR3 reads CASSLTGLAASSNEQFF. For the CDR3, the DNA is TGCGCCAGCAGCCTAACTGGACTAGCGGCTTCCTCCAATGAGCAGTTCTTC.

The chain uses TRBV19 and TRBJ2-2; TRBD2 agrees at 10 bases. This CDR3 has 18 residues. Germline V lookup: CDR1 LNHDA, CDR2 SQIVND (reference sequence). Trimming cost V 0 bases and J 5 bases; bases outside gene matches: 9. The CDR3: CASSIDLLAGVRTGELFF. The CDR3, as DNA: TGTGCCAGTAGTATAGATCTTCTAGCGGGAGTTAGGACCGGGGAGCTGTTTTTT.

The chain has TRBV24-1 and TRBJ2-1, with 9 bases matching TRBD2. From germline, CDR1 is KGHDR and CDR2 SFDVKD. The V and J ends lost 5 bases and 4 bases, in that order; junction bases with no gene match: 8. The CDR3 spans 16 residues. The CDR3 reads CATSGSAGGSYNEQFF. The CDR3 DNA follows: TGTGCCACCAGTGGATCGGCGGGAGGGTCTTACAATGAGCAGTTCTTC.

The chain employs TRBV4-3 and TRBJ2-1, with D unresolved. CDR3 length: 16 amino acids. Germline V gene data show CDR1 as LGHNA and CDR2 as YSLEER. V was trimmed by 0 bases and J by 2 bases, leaving 11 bases between them. The CDR3 DNA is TGCGCCAGCAGCCAAGACGCTAGGTGGGCCTACAATGAGCAGTTCTTC. Protein product: CASSQDARWAYNEQFF.

The chain joins TRBV5-6 to TRBJ1-1, with D uncertain. Germline-derived CDR1 and CDR2 are SGHDT and YYEEEE. Trimming cost V 2 bases and J 11 bases, with 4 bases left between them. The CDR3 consists of 9 residues. In DNA form, the CDR3 reads TGTGCCAGCAGCTTATCTGCTTTCTTT. It is translated as CASSLSAFF.

This clone was seen a handful of times. This chain connects TRBV5-1 to TRBJ1-2, with 7 bases identical to TRBD1. V shed 3 bases, J shed 4 bases, and the junction held 3 bases outside the gene matches. Germline V gene data show CDR1 as SGHRS and CDR2 as YFSETQ. The CDR3 is 13 amino acids. CDR3 in amino acids: CASSSGTVYGYTF. Written as DNA, the CDR3 is TGCGCCAGCAGCTCGGGGACAGTCTATGGCTACACCTTC.

V is TRBV6-4 and J is TRBJ2-1; D gene unclear. This CDR3 contains 15 residues. V gave up 4 bases and J gave up 0 bases, with 10 bases separating them. CDR1 MRHNA and CDR2 SNTAGT come from the germline V gene. The CDR3 loop reads CASSGTLSSYNEQFF. The CDR3 DNA reads as TGTGCCAGCAGTGGCACTCTGAGCTCCTACAATGAGCAGTTCTTC.

The chain couples TRBV25-1 to TRBJ1-2; D is ambiguous. The CDR3 totals 15 residues. Germline assignment: CDR1 MGHDK and CDR2 SYGVNS. Deletions cut 4 bases from V and 0 bases from J, with 12 bases between. The CDR3 nucleotides read TGTGCCAGCAGTGGCCCCCGGGGAGCTAACTATGGCTACACCTTC. Translating it yields CASSGPRGANYGYTF.

The gene calls are TRBV27 and TRBJ1-2, with D unresolved. The germline CDR1 and CDR2 sequences are MNHEY and SMNVEV (reference sequence). V was shortened by 5 bases and J by 8 bases, with 18 bases between the two germline ends. The CDR3 runs to 14 residues. CDR3 nucleotides: TGTGCCAGCAGTAGCTTGAGGGTATCTGGGGGCTACACCTTC. Amino acid sequence: CASSSLRVSGGYTF.

This chain joins TRBV7-2 and TRBJ2-5; 7 nucleotides line up with TRBD2. V lost 0 bases and J lost 5; bases outside the gene matches: 6. Germline values: CDR1 SGHTA, CDR2 FQGNSA. The CDR3 length is 15 residues. CDR3 bases: TGTGCCAGCAGCTTAGCCGGCGGGAGAAGGGAGACCCAGTACTTC. Protein product: CASSLAGGRRETQYF.